This T cell receptor beta chain was sequenced for a study of T-cell memory formation after mild COVID-19. General observations from the study: Certain responding clones were present in pre-infection memory, suggesting participation of cross-reactive memory. What remained unconfirmed was the SARS-CoV-2 specificity of second-wave clones peaking on day 37. While clones contracting from day 15 to 85 were balanced between CD4 and CD8, later expanders leaned CD4+.

Trimming at V came to 0 bases and at J to 5 bases, leaving 8 bases not matched to a gene. The CDR3 spans 17 residues. CDR1 and CDR2 from the germline V gene are DFQATT and SNEGSKA (reference sequence). About this clonotype itself: Its specificity is not known.

Constant-segment primers and 5'RACE yielded cDNA libraries for TCR alpha and TCR beta, each carrying sample barcodes and UMIs. TCRdb re-called the 5' RACE reads through MiXCR, storing one row per CDR3 protein. The sample includes some 280,000 distinct CDR3 sequences, 15% to 20% of them seen just once. The sequence derives from a young man who had mild COVID-19 (a few samples of this study predate the infection). Cell type and time point are not known. Material for sequencing was PBMCs or a T cell subset sorted from them (not recorded which). This rearrangement joins TRBV20-1 to TRBJ1-5; TRBD1 matches 12 bases. CDR3 nucleotides: TGCAGTGCTAGAGATCGTTGGGACAGGGGGCTTGATCAGCCCCAGCATTTT. Encoded protein: CSARDRWDRGLDQPQHF.